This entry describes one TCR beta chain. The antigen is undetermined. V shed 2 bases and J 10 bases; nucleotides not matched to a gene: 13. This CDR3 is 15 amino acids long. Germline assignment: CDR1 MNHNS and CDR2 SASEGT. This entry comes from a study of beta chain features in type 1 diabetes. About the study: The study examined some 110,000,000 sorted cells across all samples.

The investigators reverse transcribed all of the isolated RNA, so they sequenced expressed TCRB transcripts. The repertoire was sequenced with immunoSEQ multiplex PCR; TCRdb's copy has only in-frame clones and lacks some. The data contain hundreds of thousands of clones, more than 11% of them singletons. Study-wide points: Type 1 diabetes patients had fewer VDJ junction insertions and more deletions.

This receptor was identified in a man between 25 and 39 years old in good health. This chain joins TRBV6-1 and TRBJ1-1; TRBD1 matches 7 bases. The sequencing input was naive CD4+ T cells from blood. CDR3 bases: TGTGCCAGCAGTGAACTCCAGGGTGACAGGGTGGTAGCTTTCTTT. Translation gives CASSELQGDRVVAFF.